Sequencing of this TCR beta chain was carried out in a study of radiotherapy plus CTLA-4 blockade in lung cancer. Study-wide context: For 15% to 20% of patients, objective responses occurred, and around 34% had disease control. Study-wide findings and caveats: Dynamics of early blood T cell clones, together with interferon-beta, were reportedly the best predictors of response. Expansion in blood of tumor-derived TCR clones was seen after radiotherapy plus ipilimumab.

Remarks on this clone: What it binds is not known.

The CDR3 is 16 amino acids. CDR1 and CDR2 from the germline V gene are ENHRY and SYGVKD. V was clipped by 4 bases and J by 1 base, with 17 bases between them. Focal radiation with ipilimumab CTLA-4 blockade was given to patients with chemo-refractory metastatic non-small-cell lung cancer. The protocol was immunoSEQ multiplex PCR, while the TCRdb copy is restricted to in-frame clones and leaves out a portion. The sample holds about 39,000 clones, 79% seen once. Material: peripheral blood, obtained from a patient treated with radiotherapy plus ipilimumab. This TCR came from a human donor with non-small cell lung cancer that progressed on radiotherapy plus ipilimumab. The V and J genes are TRBV10-3 and TRBJ2-7, with D perhaps TRBD1 (6 bases). The CDR3 DNA reads TGTGCCATCAGTGTATCATTACCGGGACAATCCTACGAGCAGTACTTC. This sequence encodes CAISVSLPGQSYEQYF.